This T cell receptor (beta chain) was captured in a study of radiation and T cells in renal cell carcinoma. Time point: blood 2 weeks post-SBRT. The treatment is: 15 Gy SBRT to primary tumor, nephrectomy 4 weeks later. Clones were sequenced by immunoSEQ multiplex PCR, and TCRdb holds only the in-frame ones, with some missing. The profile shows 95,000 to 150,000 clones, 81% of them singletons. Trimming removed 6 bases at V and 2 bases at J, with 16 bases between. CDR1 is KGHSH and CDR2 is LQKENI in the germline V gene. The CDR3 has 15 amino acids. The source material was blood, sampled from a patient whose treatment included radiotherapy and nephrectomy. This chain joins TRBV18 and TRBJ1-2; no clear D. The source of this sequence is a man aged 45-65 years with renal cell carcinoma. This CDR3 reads CASSPGGLGNYGYTF. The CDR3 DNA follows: TGTGCCAGCTCCCCTGGCGGGCTAGGGAACTATGGCTACACCTTC.